A single sample is the source of the 9 T cell receptor beta chains below, sequenced in a study of blood T cell repertoires in COVID-19. Generated by immunoSEQ multiplex PCR, the TCRdb table keeps only in-frame clones and is missing some. The data contain roughly 200,000 clones, 75% to 90% of them seen just once; the ten biggest clones take up 3% to 4%. The sample taken for sequencing was peripheral blood. The receptors stem from a man between 60 and 70 years old with acute or convalescent COVID-19.

V and J are TRBV28 and TRBJ2-7; TRBD1 agrees at 7 bases. CDR3 length: 14 residues. The V segment lost 5 bases and the J segment 1 base; nucleotides outside the gene matches: 5. The germline CDR1 and CDR2 sequences are MDHEN and SYDVKM. Written as DNA, the CDR3 is TGTGCCAGCAGTCCAGGGGGACAGTCCTACGAGCAGTACTTC. Translation: CASSPGGQSYEQYF.

CDR3 in amino acids: CASSQEAAAPGELFF. In DNA form, the CDR3 reads TGCGCCAGCAGCCAAGAGGCGGCAGCCCCCGGGGAGCTGTTTTTT. This chain uses TRBV4-1 with TRBJ2-2; no clear D gene. Germline V gene data show CDR1 as MGHRA and CDR2 as YSYEKL. Trimming left V 0 bases short and J 6 bases short, with 11 bases between. The CDR3 is 15 amino acids.

About this clone: The sample carries other DNA sequences with the same CDR3. The V gene is TRBV3-1 (or the pseudogene TRBV3-2), the J gene TRBJ2-3, with 9 nucleotides matching TRBD2. The CDR3 consists of 16 residues. CDR1 and CDR2 (germline): LGHDT, YNNKEL (reference sequence). V was pared by 4 bases and J by 1 base, with 6 bases of the junction left unmatched. The CDR3 DNA follows: TGTGCCAGCAGCCCCTATAGCGGGAGCGGCACAGATACGCAGTATTTT. It codes for CASSPYSGSGTDTQYF.

This chain links TRBV19 with TRBJ2-7, with 11 bases fitting TRBD1. V was pared by 4 bases and J by 0 bases, with 5 bases of the junction left unmatched. Germline V gene lookup returns CDR1 LNHDA and CDR2 SQIVND (reference sequence). The CDR3 contains 16 residues. This CDR3 reads CASSNYGQGASYEQYF. The CDR3 DNA follows: TGTGCCAGTAGTAACTACGGACAGGGGGCCTCCTACGAGCAGTACTTC.

The chain uses TRBV6-4 and TRBJ2-2, with TRBD1 as a possible D gene (6 bases). Per germline, CDR1 MRHNA and CDR2 SNTAGT. The CDR3 loop spans 15 amino acids. The V gene lost 0 bases and the J gene lost 7 bases, with 12 bases spanning the gap. CDR3 loop: CASSDSPTGGGELFF. DNA for the CDR3: TGTGCCAGCAGTGACTCTCCGACAGGCGGCGGGGAGCTGTTTTTT.

The chain employs TRBV2 and TRBJ1-5; tentatively, D is TRBD1 (5 bases). Between the trimmed V and J ends, which lost 6 bases and 12 bases, there was a span of 15 bases. The CDR3 runs 12 residues. The V gene's germline CDR1 is SNHLY and CDR2 FYNNEI. The CDR3 DNA is TGTGCCAGCAGCGGGACTGAACGGTTCCAGCATTTT. Translating gives CASSGTERFQHF.

This chain links TRBV5-1 with TRBJ2-5; 7 bases map to TRBD2. The CDR3 length is 14 residues. The J segment lost 1 base and the V segment lost 3 bases, leaving 3 bases of the junction unmatched. The germline V gene has CDR1 SGHRS and CDR2 YFSETQ. CDR3 amino acids: CASSSLATQETQYF. As DNA, the CDR3 is TGCGCCAGCAGCTCACTAGCGACCCAAGAGACCCAGTACTTC.

V gene TRBV28 combines with J gene TRBJ2-7; D is perhaps TRBD2 (6 bases). Trimming cost V 5 bases and J 3 bases, with 17 bases left between them. Germline V lookup: CDR1 MDHEN, CDR2 SYDVKM. The CDR3 is 15 residues long. CDR3 DNA sequence: TGTGCCAGCAGTCCCGGGGCGGGACCTATCTACGAGCAGTACTTC. Translation gives CASSPGAGPIYEQYF.

This chain connects TRBV19 to TRBJ1-6; D remains unclear. CDR1 LNHDA and CDR2 SQIVND come from the germline V gene (reference sequence). The CDR3 extends over 10 amino acids. V was shortened by 8 bases and J by 12 bases, with 8 bases between the two germline ends. The CDR3 is CASHGEPLHF. The CDR3, as DNA: TGTGCCAGTCACGGGGAACCCCTCCACTTT.